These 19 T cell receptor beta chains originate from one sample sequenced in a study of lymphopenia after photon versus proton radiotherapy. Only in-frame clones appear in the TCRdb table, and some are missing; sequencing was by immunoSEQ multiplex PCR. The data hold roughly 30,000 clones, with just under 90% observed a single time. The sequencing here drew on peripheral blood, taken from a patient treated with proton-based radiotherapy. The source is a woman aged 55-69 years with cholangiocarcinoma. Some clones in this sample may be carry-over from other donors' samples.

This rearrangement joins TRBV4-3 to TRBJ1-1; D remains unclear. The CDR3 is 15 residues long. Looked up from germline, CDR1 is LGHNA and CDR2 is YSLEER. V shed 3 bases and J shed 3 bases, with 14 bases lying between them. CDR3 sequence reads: CASSHDSRPYTEAFF. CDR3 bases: TGCGCCAGCAGCCACGATTCTCGGCCTTACACTGAAGCTTTCTTT.

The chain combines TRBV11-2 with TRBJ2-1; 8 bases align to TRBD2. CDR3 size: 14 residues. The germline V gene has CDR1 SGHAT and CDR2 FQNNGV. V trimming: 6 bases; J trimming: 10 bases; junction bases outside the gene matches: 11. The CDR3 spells CASRAGGPSPEQFF. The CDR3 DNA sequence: TGTGCCAGCAGGGCGGGGGGCCCCAGCCCCGAGCAGTTCTTC. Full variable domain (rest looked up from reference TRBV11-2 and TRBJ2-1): EAGVAQSPRYKIIEKRQSVAFWCNPISGHATLYWYQQILGQGPKLLIQFQNNGVVDDSQLPKDRFSAERLKGVDSTLKIQPAKLEDSAVYLCASRAGGPSPEQFFGPGTRLTVL.

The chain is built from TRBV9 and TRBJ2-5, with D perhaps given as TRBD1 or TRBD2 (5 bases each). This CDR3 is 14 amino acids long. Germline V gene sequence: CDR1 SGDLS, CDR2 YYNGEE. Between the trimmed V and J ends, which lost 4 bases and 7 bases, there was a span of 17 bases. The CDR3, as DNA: TGTGCCAGCAGCAACGGGGACCGCGAGGGGACCCAGTACTTC. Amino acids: CASSNGDREGTQYF. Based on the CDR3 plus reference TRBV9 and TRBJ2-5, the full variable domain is DSGVTQTPKHLITATGQRVTLRCSPRSGDLSVYWYQQSLDQGLQFLIQYYNGEERAKGNILERFSAQQFPDLHSELNLSSLELGDSALYFCASSNGDREGTQYFGPGTRLLVL.

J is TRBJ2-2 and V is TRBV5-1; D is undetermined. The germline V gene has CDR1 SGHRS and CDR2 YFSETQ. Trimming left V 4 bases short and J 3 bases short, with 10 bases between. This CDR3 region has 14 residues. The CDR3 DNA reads TGCGCCAGCAGCCCCCGACCCTACACCGGGGAGCTGTTTTTT. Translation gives CASSPRPYTGELFF.

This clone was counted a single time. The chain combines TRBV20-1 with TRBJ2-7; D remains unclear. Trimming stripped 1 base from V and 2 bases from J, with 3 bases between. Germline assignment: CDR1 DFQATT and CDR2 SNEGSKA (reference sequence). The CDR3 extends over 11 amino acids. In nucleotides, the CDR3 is TGCAGTGCTAGAGGGGCCTACGAGCAGTACTTC. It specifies CSARGAYEQYF.

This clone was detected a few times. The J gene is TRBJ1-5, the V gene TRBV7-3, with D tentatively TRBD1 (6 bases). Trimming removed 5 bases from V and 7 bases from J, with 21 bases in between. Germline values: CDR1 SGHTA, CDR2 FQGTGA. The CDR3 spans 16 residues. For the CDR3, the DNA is TGTGCCAGCAGCCTCCCTACAGGGAAAAGGGGACAGCCCCAGCATTTT. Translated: CASSLPTGKRGQPQHF.

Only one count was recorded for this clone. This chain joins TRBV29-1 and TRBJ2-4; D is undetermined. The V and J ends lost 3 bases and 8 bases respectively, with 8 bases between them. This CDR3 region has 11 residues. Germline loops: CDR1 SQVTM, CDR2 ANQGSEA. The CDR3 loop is CSVEEWDIQYF. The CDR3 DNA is TGCAGCGTTGAGGAGTGGGACATTCAGTACTTC. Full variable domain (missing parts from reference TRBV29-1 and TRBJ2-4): SAVISQKPSRDICQRGTSLTIQCQVDSQVTMMFWYRQQPGQSLTLIATANQGSEATYESGFVIDKFPISRPNLTFSTLTVSNMSPEDSSIYLCSVEEWDIQYFGAGTRLSVL.

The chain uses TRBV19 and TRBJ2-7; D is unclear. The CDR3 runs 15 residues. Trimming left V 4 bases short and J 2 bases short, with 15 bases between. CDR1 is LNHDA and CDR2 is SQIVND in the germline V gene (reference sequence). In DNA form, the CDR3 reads TGTGCCAGTAGTAGGATCGCGCAATCACCCTACGAGCAGTACTTC. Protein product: CASSRIAQSPYEQYF.

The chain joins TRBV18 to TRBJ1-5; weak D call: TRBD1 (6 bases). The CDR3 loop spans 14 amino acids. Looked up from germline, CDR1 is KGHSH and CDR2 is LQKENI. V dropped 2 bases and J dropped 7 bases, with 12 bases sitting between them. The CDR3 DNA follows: TGTGCCAGCTCACCAGGGGGCGCAGGGCAGCCCCAGCATTTT. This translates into CASSPGGAGQPQHF.

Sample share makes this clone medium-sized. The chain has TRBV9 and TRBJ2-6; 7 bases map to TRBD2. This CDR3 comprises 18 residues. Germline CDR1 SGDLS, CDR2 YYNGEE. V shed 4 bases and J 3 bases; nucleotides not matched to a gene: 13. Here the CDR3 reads CASSPHGGGAFGANVLTF. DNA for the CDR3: TGTGCCAGCAGCCCCCACGGCGGGGGAGCTTTTGGGGCCAACGTCCTGACTTTC.

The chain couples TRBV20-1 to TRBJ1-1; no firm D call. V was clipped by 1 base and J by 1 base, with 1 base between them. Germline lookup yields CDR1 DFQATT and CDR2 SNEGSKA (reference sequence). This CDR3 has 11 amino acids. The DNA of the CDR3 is TGCAGTGCTAGAGGGAACACTGAAGCTTTCTTT. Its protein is CSARGNTEAFF.

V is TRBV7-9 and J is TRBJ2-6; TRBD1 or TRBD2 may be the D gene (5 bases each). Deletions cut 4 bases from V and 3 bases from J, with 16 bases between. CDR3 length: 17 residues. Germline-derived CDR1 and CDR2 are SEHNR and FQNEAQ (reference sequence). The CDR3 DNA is TGTGCCAGCAGCTCTTATGGGACCTGGGTTGGGGCCAACGTCCTGACTTTC. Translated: CASSSYGTWVGANVLTF.

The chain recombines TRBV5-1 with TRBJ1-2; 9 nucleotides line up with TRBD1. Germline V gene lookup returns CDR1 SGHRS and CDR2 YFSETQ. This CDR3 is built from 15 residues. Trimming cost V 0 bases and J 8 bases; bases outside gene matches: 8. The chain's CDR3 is CASSLDTGGAWGYTF. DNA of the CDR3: TGCGCCAGCAGCTTGGATACAGGGGGCGCGTGGGGCTACACCTTC.

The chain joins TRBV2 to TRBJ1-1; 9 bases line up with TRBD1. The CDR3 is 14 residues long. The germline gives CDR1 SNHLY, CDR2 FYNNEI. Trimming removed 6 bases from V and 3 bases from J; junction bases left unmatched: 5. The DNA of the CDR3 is TGTGCCAGCAGCGGTGACAGGGGGTACACTGAAGCTTTCTTT. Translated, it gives CASSGDRGYTEAFF.

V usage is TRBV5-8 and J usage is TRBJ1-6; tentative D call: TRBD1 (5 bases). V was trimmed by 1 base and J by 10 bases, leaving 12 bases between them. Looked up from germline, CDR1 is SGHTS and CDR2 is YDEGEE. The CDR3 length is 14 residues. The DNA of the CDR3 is TGTGCCAGCAGCTTGAGCCAGGGAGGATCACCCCTCCACTTT. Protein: CASSLSQGGSPLHF.

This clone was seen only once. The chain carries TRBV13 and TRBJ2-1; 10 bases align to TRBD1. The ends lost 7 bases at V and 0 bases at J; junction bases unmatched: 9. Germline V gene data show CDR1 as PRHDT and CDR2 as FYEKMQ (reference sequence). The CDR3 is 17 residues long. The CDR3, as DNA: TGTGCCAGCACCCGGGGGGGACAGGGGAGCTCCTACAATGAGCAGTTCTTC. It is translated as CASTRGGQGSSYNEQFF.

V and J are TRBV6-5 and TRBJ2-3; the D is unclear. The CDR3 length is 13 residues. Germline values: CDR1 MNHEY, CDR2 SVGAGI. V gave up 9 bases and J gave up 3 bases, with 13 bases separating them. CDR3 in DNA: TGTGCCAGACGAGCAAAGGTAACAGATACGCAGTATTTT. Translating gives CARRAKVTDTQYF.

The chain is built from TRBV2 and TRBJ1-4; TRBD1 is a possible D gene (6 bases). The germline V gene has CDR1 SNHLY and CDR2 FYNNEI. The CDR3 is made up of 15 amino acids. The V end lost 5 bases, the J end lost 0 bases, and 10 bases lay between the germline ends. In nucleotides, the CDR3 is TGTGCCAGCAGTTTACAGGGATCAACTAATGAAAAACTGTTTTTT. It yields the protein CASSLQGSTNEKLFF. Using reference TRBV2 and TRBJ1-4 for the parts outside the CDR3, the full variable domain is EPEVTQTPSHQVTQMGQEVILRCVPISNHLYFYWYRQILGQKVEFLVSFYNNEISEKSEIFDDQFSVERPDGSNFTLKIRSTKLEDSAMYFCASSLQGSTNEKLFFGSGTQLSVL.

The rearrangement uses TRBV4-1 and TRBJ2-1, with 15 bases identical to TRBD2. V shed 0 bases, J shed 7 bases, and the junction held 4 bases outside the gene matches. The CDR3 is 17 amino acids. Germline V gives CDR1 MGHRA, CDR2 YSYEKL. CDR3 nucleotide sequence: TGCGCCAGCAGCCAAGACCACGGGACTAGCGGGAGGAATGAGCAGTTCTTC. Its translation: CASSQDHGTSGRNEQFF.